These 11 T cell receptor beta chains originate from one sample sequenced in a study of neurological immune-mediated disorders. TCRdb re-called the 5' RACE reads through MiXCR, storing one row per CDR3 protein. The table includes 100,000 or so distinct CDR3 sequences, around 3.3% detected once. Sequencing used PBMCs. The receptors come from a woman younger than 30 with multiple sclerosis.

This clonotype was detected many times. V gene TRBV5-1 combines with J gene TRBJ2-3, with D unclear. This CDR3 region has 15 residues. Germline V gene data show CDR1 as SGHRS and CDR2 as YFSETQ. V was pared by 3 bases and J by 2 bases, with 13 bases between. The CDR3 is CASSWGERFTDTQYF. For the CDR3, the DNA is TGCGCCAGCAGCTGGGGTGAGCGATTCACAGATACGCAGTATTTT.

At least ten counts were recorded for this clonotype. This sequence joins TRBV7-9 and TRBJ2-7; possibly TRBD1 or TRBD2 for D (5 bases each). Trimming removed 5 bases at V and 6 bases at J, with 17 bases between. This CDR3 contains 14 residues. The germline CDR1 and CDR2 sequences are SEHNR and FQNEAQ (reference sequence). This CDR3 is CASSATGTSIEQYF. In DNA form, the CDR3 reads TGTGCCAGCAGCGCAACCGGGACCTCGATCGAGCAGTACTTC.

This clonotype was counted once. A much larger clone sits a single nucleotide away, making a read error possible. In DNA, the CDR3 is TGCAGTGCTACCCATGGTGGCGATGAAGCTTTCTTT. It specifies CSATHGGDEAFF. The chain recombines TRBV20-1 with TRBJ1-1; D is undetermined. CDR3 size: 12 residues. Germline V gene data show CDR1 as DFQATT and CDR2 as SNEGSKA (reference sequence). Deletions cut 4 bases from V and 7 bases from J, with 13 bases between.

This clonotype was picked up many times. The genes are TRBV20-1 and TRBJ2-7, with no clear D. V was trimmed by 2 bases and J by 6 bases, leaving 20 bases between them. The CDR3 is 15 amino acids. Germline V gene lookup returns CDR1 DFQATT and CDR2 SNEGSKA (reference sequence). Here the CDR3 DNA reads TGCAGTGCTAGAAGGGCTGACATTCTAGTTCGCGAGCAGTACTTC. Translating it yields CSARRADILVREQYF.

The table lists this clonotype with many counts. Sequence at one end of the junction differs from germline and may be a read error. This chain joins TRBV7-2 and TRBJ2-1; 10 bases line up with TRBD2. CDR1 SGHTA and CDR2 FQGNSA come from the germline V gene. The length of the CDR3 is 15 residues. CDR3 protein: CASSLLRTSGGQTVF. The CDR3, as DNA: TGTGCCAGCAGCCTGCTCCGGACTAGCGGCGGGCAAACAGTCTTC. Based on the CDR3 plus reference TRBV7-2 and TRBJ2-1, the full variable domain is GAGVSQSPSNKVTEKGKDVELRCDPISGHTALYWYRQSLGQGLEFLIYFQGNSAPDKSGLPSDRFSAERTGGSVSTLTIQRTQQEDSAVYLCASSLLRTSGGQTVFGPGTRLTVL.

In its sample, this clonotype was seen many times. This rearrangement joins TRBV7-3 to TRBJ2-5, with unresolved D. The germline CDR1 and CDR2 sequences are SGHTA and FQGTGA. There are 13 residues in the CDR3. The V and J ends lost 5 bases and 4 bases respectively, with 11 bases between them. The CDR3 is CASSPRTGETQYF. DNA of the CDR3: TGTGCCAGCAGCCCCAGGACCGGAGAGACCCAGTACTTC.

This clonotype was counted only a few times. This chain links TRBV2 with TRBJ1-1; 8 nucleotides agree with TRBD1. The CDR3 is 13 residues long. Trimming took 9 bases from V and 7 from J; bases not matched to a gene: 10. Looked up from germline, CDR1 is SNHLY and CDR2 is FYNNEI. CDR3: CASTPGQVFEAFF. CDR3 DNA sequence: TGTGCCAGTACTCCGGGACAGGTCTTTGAAGCTTTCTTT.

Ten or more counts support this clonotype. The chain is built from TRBV27 and TRBJ2-1; possibly TRBD1 for D (5 bases). CDR3 length equals 15 residues. The V and J ends lost 5 bases and 0 bases respectively, with 11 bases between them. CDR1 MNHEY and CDR2 SMNVEV come from the germline V gene (reference sequence). In DNA, the CDR3 is TGTGCCAGCAGTACGACAGACCCCTCCTACAATGAGCAGTTCTTC. Its translation: CASSTTDPSYNEQFF.

This clonotype was detected ten times or more. V and J are TRBV12-3 or TRBV12-4 and TRBJ1-2; 9 bases are a match to TRBD1. The CDR3 is 13 amino acids. V was clipped by 5 bases and J by 5 bases; unmatched bases: 3. The CDR3, as DNA: TGTGCCAGCAGTCCCGGGACAGGGTATGGCTACACCTTC. It yields the protein CASSPGTGYGYTF.

This clonotype has a count of ten or more. The chain links TRBV29-1 to TRBJ1-2; perhaps TRBD1 as D (6 bases). With 6 bases removed from V and 8 bases from J, the gap between germline ends came to 16 bases. Germline CDR1 is SQVTM and CDR2 is ANQGSEA. This CDR3 is 12 amino acids long. DNA for the CDR3: TGCAGCGTCGTGGGGGGCGGCGAGGGCTACACCTTC. This translates into CSVVGGGEGYTF. Full variable domain (rest looked up from reference TRBV29-1 and TRBJ1-2): SAVISQKPSRDICQRGTSLTIQCQVDSQVTMMFWYRQQPGQSLTLIATANQGSEATYESGFVIDKFPISRPNLTFSTLTVSNMSPEDSSIYLCSVVGGGEGYTFGSGTRLTVV.

This clonotype was counted ten times or more. The V and J genes are TRBV6-6 and TRBJ2-3, with D maybe TRBD2 (5 bases). The CDR3 runs 13 residues. V was cut by 2 bases and J by 7 bases, with 10 bases left in between. The germline gives CDR1 MNHNY, CDR2 SVGAGI (reference sequence). CDR3 residues: CASSYPGLNTQYF. The CDR3 DNA follows: TGTGCCAGCAGTTACCCGGGGTTAAATACGCAGTATTTT.